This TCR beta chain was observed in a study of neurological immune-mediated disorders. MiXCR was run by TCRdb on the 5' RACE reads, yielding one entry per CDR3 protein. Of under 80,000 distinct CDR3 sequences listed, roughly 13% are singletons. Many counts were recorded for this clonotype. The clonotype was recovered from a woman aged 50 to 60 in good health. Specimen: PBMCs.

The CDR3 sequence is CSARGAADYYEQYF. The CDR3 bases are TGCAGTGCTAGAGGGGCAGCAGATTACTACGAGCAGTACTTC. The rearrangement links TRBV20-1 to TRBJ2-7; D unclear. The CDR3 extends over 14 amino acids. CDR1 is DFQATT, CDR2 SNEGSKA, per germline (reference sequence). Deletions cut 1 base from V and 3 bases from J, with 13 bases between.